The source of this T cell receptor (beta chain) is a study of radiation and T cells in renal cell carcinoma (TCRdb year 2020). In terms of the full investigation: TCR beta sequencing covered 50 to 55 samples in total, comprising roughly 26 tumors and roughly 27 peripheral blood samples. The last blood draw happened 4 weeks after radiation, timed to coincide with nephrectomy. Across all 50 or so samples, under 5,000,000 unique CDR3 nucleotide sequences, encoding 2,658,974 unique CDR3 amino acid sequences, were identified. Findings and caveats that apply to the study as a whole: No pretreatment tumor biopsies were available, so the baseline intratumoral presence of clonotypes could not be determined. Tracking of blood repertoire dynamics stopped at about 4 weeks after treatment, with no follow-up past that point. In blood, the top tumor clonotypes increased between baseline and 2 weeks post-radiation and then shrank by 4 weeks, which suggests that tumor-resident clones expanded only transiently. Because the trial had a single-armed design, the trial could not examine how radiation dose or scheduling affected the TCR repertoire.

TCR beta libraries were generated from genomic DNA with the immunoSEQ kit, following the manufacturer's recommendations. Library preparation used a first multiplex PCR with proprietary primers, then a second PCR adding unique barcodes, with bead cleanups after each round. A kit-provided positive control reaction and a negative control reaction were included in every sample batch. The final libraries were assessed on an Agilent 4200 TapeStation D1000 ScreenTape, pooled by volume, and quantified by qPCR. Sequencing was performed on an Illumina NextSeq500 with a MidOutput 150-cycle cartridge, and 156 Read1 and 15 Index1 cycles were run with kit custom primers. The pooled library was loaded at around 1.1 pM, and about 20% PhiX control was spiked in. The paper's data handling went like this. The vendor-processed data were analyzed in R, and a clonotype was defined as all T cells that share the same CDR3 nucleotide sequence. For clone abundance analyses, frequencies were normalized to the 10,000 most abundant clones per sample. Public T cell clones, which averaged fewer than five per sample, were removed prior to analysis. Tumor-enriched clonotypes and baseline blood-enriched clonotypes were defined as those with an abundance difference of at least 32-fold between compartments. A beta-binomial differential abundance model was used to identify clonotypes that expanded or contracted between blood time points. Tumor-blood repertoire similarity was measured with the Baroni-Urbani and Buser coefficient, and groups were compared using two-tailed Wilcoxon tests in R. Held by TCRdb, this immuneACCESS table contains in-frame sequences only and omits some clones. Under half of the omission traces to an unresolved V gene where checked; the cause of the rest is unknown. Clonal size and the V and J genes are those of that table, whereas D and trimming came from the DNA. The sample includes roughly 100,000 clones, with 70% to 85% observed a single time. The ten largest clonotypes hold around 7.7% of the sample.

Per the publication, the time point label means: blood 4 weeks post-SBRT, at nephrectomy. This specimen's treatment or condition label, per the study, means: 15 Gy SBRT to primary tumor, nephrectomy 4 weeks later. Samples were obtained from a clinical trial, in which 15 Gy stereotactic body radiation therapy was delivered to primary renal cell carcinomas and nephrectomy was performed 4 weeks later. Serial peripheral blood from radiation-treated patients was sampled at baseline, 2 weeks and 4 weeks after SBRT to track tumor-enriched clonotypes. Every patient had renal cell carcinoma of clear cell pathology. Genomic DNA for TCR sequencing was prepared using the QIAamp DNA Blood Mini Kit (Qiagen). The analyses included only samples that passed all quality control checks. Of note for this clone: No cognate antigen has been identified for it. Per-nucleotide qualities are absent, and no much larger clonotype sits a single base away.

The sample consisted of blood, taken from a patient whose treatment included radiotherapy and nephrectomy. The clonotype was recovered from a man aged 55 to 70 with renal cell carcinoma.

The CDR3 protein is CASSIGAGGPDTQYF. The bases are TGTGCCAGCAGCATAGGGGCGGGAGGTCCAGATACGCAGTATTTT. Recombination connected TRBV7-2 to TRBJ2-3; TRBD2 aligns with 8 central bases. Trimmed from V: 5 bases; trimmed from J: 4 bases; junction bases lacking a gene match: 8. CDR1 is given as SGHTA and CDR2 as FQGNSA, both from the germline V gene. The CDR3 contains 15 residues, cysteine and phenylalanine counted. Kept here is only the CDR3 DNA, which spans 45 bases and is read in frame from base 1. This CDR3, with the reference TRBV7-2 and TRBJ2-3 proteins standing in past its ends, gives the full variable domain GAGVSQSPSNKVTEKGKDVELRCDPISGHTALYWYRQSLGQGLEFLIYFQGNSAPDKSGLPSDRFSAERTGGSVSTLTIQRTQQEDSAVYLCASSIGAGGPDTQYFGPGTRLTVL.